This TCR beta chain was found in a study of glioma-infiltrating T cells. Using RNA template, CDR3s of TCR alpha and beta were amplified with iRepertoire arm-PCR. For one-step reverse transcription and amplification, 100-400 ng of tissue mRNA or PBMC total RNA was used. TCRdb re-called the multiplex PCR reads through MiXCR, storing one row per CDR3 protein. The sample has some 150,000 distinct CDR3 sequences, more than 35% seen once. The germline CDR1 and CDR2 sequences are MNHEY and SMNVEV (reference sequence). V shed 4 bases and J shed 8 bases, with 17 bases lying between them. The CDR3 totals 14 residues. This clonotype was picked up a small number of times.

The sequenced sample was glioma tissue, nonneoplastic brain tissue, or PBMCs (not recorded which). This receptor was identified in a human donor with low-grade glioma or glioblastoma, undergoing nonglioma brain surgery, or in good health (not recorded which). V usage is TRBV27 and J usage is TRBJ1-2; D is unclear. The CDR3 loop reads CASSSLTDSGGYTF. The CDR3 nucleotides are TGTGCCAGCAGTTCCCTGACGGACTCTGGGGGCTACACCTTC.